These T cell receptor beta chains were read from a single sample in a study of human T cells and chemical hapten exposure. TCRdb reanalysed the RACE reads using MiXCR and keeps one entry per CDR3 protein. The profile covers 60,000 to 75,000 distinct CDR3 sequences, with approximately 6.7% appearing a single time and more than 1.5% taken by the ten largest. The material sequenced was whole blood, taken in connection with sensitization to the hapten diphenylcyclopropenone (DPC). Receptors originate from a woman aged 30 to 39 with alopecia areata. Some clones in this sample may be carry-over from other donors' samples. Both conserved end residues are part of each CDR3. Each record gives: clone size, J gene, CDR3 length, V gene, D gene, CDR3 DNA, CDR3 protein. A D gene is named only where the DNA matches it firmly. Clone size is stated in some rows and not others, as once, few, many or a class when expanded.

clone size: NA; J gene: TRBJ1-2; CDR3 length: 17; V gene: TRBV14; D gene: NA; CDR3 DNA: TGTGCCAGCAGCCAAGATTATTACGGCAGGGGTGAGGGTGGCTACACCTTC; CDR3 protein: CASSQDYYGRGEGGYTF
clone size: many; J gene: TRBJ1-5; CDR3 length: 14; V gene: TRBV18; D gene: NA; CDR3 DNA: TGTGCCAGCTCACGAGGAGACAGCAATCAGCCCCAGCATTTT; CDR3 protein: CASSRGDSNQPQHF
clone size: NA; J gene: TRBJ2-3; CDR3 length: 14; V gene: TRBV20-1; D gene: NA; CDR3 DNA: TGCAGTGCTAGAGATCCAGCGCGGACAGATACGCAGTATTTT; CDR3 protein: CSARDPARTDTQYF
clone size: NA; J gene: TRBJ2-7; CDR3 length: 11; V gene: TRBV12-3/TRBV12-4; D gene: TRBD2; CDR3 DNA: TGTGCCAGCAGTTCTTGGGAGGGGCAGTACTTC; CDR3 protein: CASSSWEGQYF
clone size: many; J gene: TRBJ1-1; CDR3 length: 11; V gene: TRBV10-2; D gene: NA; CDR3 DNA: TGCGCCAGCAGTGAGTTCGGTGAAGCTTTCTTT; CDR3 protein: CASSEFGEAFF
clone size: many; J gene: TRBJ2-3; CDR3 length: 18; V gene: TRBV7-2; D gene: TRBD1; CDR3 DNA: TGTGCCAGCAGCTTCGTTGGCTTCCCGGGACAGGGGATAGATACGCAGTATTTT; CDR3 protein: CASSFVGFPGQGIDTQYF
clone size: many; J gene: TRBJ2-5; CDR3 length: 11; V gene: TRBV11-2; D gene: NA; CDR3 DNA: TGTGCCAGCAGCGCCGGAGAGACCCAGTACTTC; CDR3 protein: CASSAGETQYF
clone size: many; J gene: TRBJ1-2; CDR3 length: 13; V gene: TRBV18; D gene: NA; CDR3 DNA: TGTGCCAGCTCACCGGAAGCTAACTATGGCTACACCTTC; CDR3 protein: CASSPEANYGYTF
clone size: many; J gene: TRBJ2-3; CDR3 length: 12; V gene: TRBV29-1; D gene: NA; CDR3 DNA: TGCAGCGTTATGGGGGCGACAGATACGCAGTATTTT; CDR3 protein: CSVMGATDTQYF
clone size: many; J gene: TRBJ2-7; CDR3 length: 14; V gene: TRBV20-1; D gene: TRBD2; CDR3 DNA: TGCAGTGCTAGAGATTTAGCGGGACTCTACGAGCAGTACTTC; CDR3 protein: CSARDLAGLYEQYF
clone size: many; J gene: TRBJ1-1; CDR3 length: 16; V gene: TRBV7-6; D gene: TRBD1; CDR3 DNA: TGTGCCAGCAGCCGGACAGCCGGGACAGGGGAAGGTGAAGCTTTCTTT; CDR3 protein: CASSRTAGTGEGEAFF
clone size: NA; J gene: TRBJ2-7; CDR3 length: 17; V gene: TRBV5-4; D gene: TRBD2; CDR3 DNA: TGTGCCAGCAGCTTGGGACTAGCGGGGGCGACCACCTACGAGCAGTACTTC; CDR3 protein: CASSLGLAGATTYEQYF
clone size: many; J gene: TRBJ2-3; CDR3 length: 18; V gene: TRBV7-8; D gene: TRBD1; CDR3 DNA: TGTGCCAGCAGCTTAGGGCCCGGACAGGGAACTAGCACAGATACGCAGTATTTT; CDR3 protein: CASSLGPGQGTSTDTQYF
clone size: many; J gene: TRBJ2-3; CDR3 length: 12; V gene: TRBV20-1; D gene: NA; CDR3 DNA: TGCAGTGCTCAGGGTTGGCAGGATACGCAGTATTTT; CDR3 protein: CSAQGWQDTQYF
clone size: many; J gene: TRBJ2-1; CDR3 length: 16; V gene: TRBV15; D gene: TRBD1; CDR3 DNA: TGTGCCACCAGCAGAGTGCGGACAGGGGGTTCGGATGAGCAGTTCTTC; CDR3 protein: CATSRVRTGGSDEQFF
clone size: many; J gene: TRBJ2-3; CDR3 length: 16; V gene: TRBV29-1; D gene: NA; CDR3 DNA: TGCAGCGTCAGTGGGTCGGCGGGGGCTAGCACAGATACGCAGTATTTT; CDR3 protein: CSVSGSAGASTDTQYF
clone size: NA; J gene: TRBJ2-1; CDR3 length: 19; V gene: TRBV12-3/TRBV12-4; D gene: TRBD2; CDR3 DNA: TGTGCCAGCAGTTTAGTCCCCGTGAGTTCGGGGGGGGCTTACAATGAGCAGTTCTTC; CDR3 protein: CASSLVPVSSGGAYNEQFF
clone size: NA; J gene: TRBJ1-6; CDR3 length: 16; V gene: TRBV7-9; D gene: TRBD1; CDR3 DNA: TGTGCCAGCAGCTCTAACGAGGGGGCTGATAATTCACCCCTCCACTTT; CDR3 protein: CASSSNEGADNSPLHF
clone size: many; J gene: TRBJ1-1; CDR3 length: 15; V gene: TRBV27; D gene: NA; CDR3 DNA: TGTGCCAGCAGCCCCTGGACAGCTGAGAACACTGAAGCTTTCTTT; CDR3 protein: CASSPWTAENTEAFF
clone size: many; J gene: TRBJ1-1; CDR3 length: 15; V gene: TRBV12-3/TRBV12-4; D gene: TRBD1; CDR3 DNA: TGTGCCAGCACTGTGACAGGGGCGGGACGCACTGAAGCTTTCTTT; CDR3 protein: CASTVTGAGRTEAFF
clone size: NA; J gene: TRBJ2-7; CDR3 length: 13; V gene: TRBV18; D gene: NA; CDR3 DNA: TGTGCCAGCTCACCTTCGGACCGCTACGAGCAGTACTTC; CDR3 protein: CASSPSDRYEQYF
clone size: many; J gene: TRBJ2-2; CDR3 length: 15; V gene: TRBV7-2; D gene: TRBD2; CDR3 DNA: TGTGCCAGCAGCACCACTAGCGCGGGGTCCGGGGAGCTGTTTTTT; CDR3 protein: CASSTTSAGSGELFF
clone size: few; J gene: TRBJ1-2; CDR3 length: 15; V gene: TRBV13; D gene: TRBD1; CDR3 DNA: TGTGCCAGCAGCTTAGTGGACAGGTCTTACTATGGCTACACCTTC; CDR3 protein: CASSLVDRSYYGYTF
clone size: many; J gene: TRBJ2-5; CDR3 length: 15; V gene: TRBV5-1; D gene: TRBD1; CDR3 DNA: TGCGCCAGCAGCTTGACAGGGGATCCTTTAGAGACCCAGTACTTC; CDR3 protein: CASSLTGDPLETQYF
clone size: NA; J gene: TRBJ1-1; CDR3 length: 13; V gene: TRBV20-1; D gene: NA; CDR3 DNA: TGCAGTGCCCCATCCCAGGGTTGTGGTGAAGCTTTCTTT; CDR3 protein: CSAPSQGCGEAFF
clone size: many; J gene: TRBJ2-2; CDR3 length: 19; V gene: TRBV14; D gene: NA; CDR3 DNA: TGTGCCAGCAGCCAAGATACAATCTCCACGCTCACGAACACCGGGGAGCTGTTTTTT; CDR3 protein: CASSQDTISTLTNTGELFF
clone size: many; J gene: TRBJ2-3; CDR3 length: 15; V gene: TRBV20-1; D gene: TRBD2; CDR3 DNA: TGCAGTGCCCTACCTGGCGGGGGTAGCACAGATACGCAGTATTTT; CDR3 protein: CSALPGGGSTDTQYF
clone size: many; J gene: TRBJ2-1; CDR3 length: 13; V gene: TRBV5-1; D gene: NA; CDR3 DNA: TGCGCCAGCAGCTTTCAAGGGAACAATGAGCAGTTCTTC; CDR3 protein: CASSFQGNNEQFF
clone size: many; J gene: TRBJ1-6; CDR3 length: 15; V gene: TRBV20-1; D gene: NA; CDR3 DNA: TGCAGTGCTAGTCGTTCATCCAGCTTAAATTCACCCCTCCACTTT; CDR3 protein: CSASRSSSLNSPLHF
clone size: once; J gene: TRBJ2-4; CDR3 length: 18; V gene: TRBV7-2; D gene: NA; CDR3 DNA: TGTGACAGCAGCTCCGCCCGAAACAGTGCCCTAGCCAAAAACATTCAGTACTTC; CDR3 protein: CDSSSARNSALAKNIQYF
clone size: NA; J gene: TRBJ2-1; CDR3 length: 16; V gene: TRBV15; D gene: NA; CDR3 DNA: TGTGCCACCAGCAGCCTCCCGGTGGGCTCTCTGGATGAGCAGTTCTTC; CDR3 protein: CATSSLPVGSLDEQFF
clone size: many; J gene: TRBJ1-5; CDR3 length: 14; V gene: TRBV7-8; D gene: NA; CDR3 DNA: TGTGCCAGCAGCCGGGTCGGGGGACCTCCTGCCCAGCATTTT; CDR3 protein: CASSRVGGPPAQHF
clone size: many; J gene: TRBJ2-1; CDR3 length: 19; V gene: TRBV7-2; D gene: TRBD2; CDR3 DNA: TGTGCCAGCAGCTCCCAAACTAGCGGGGGGACTTACTCCTACAATGAGCAGTTCTTC; CDR3 protein: CASSSQTSGGTYSYNEQFF